The 25 T cell receptor beta chains below were found in one sample sequenced in a study of technical replicates of blood from a handful of donors. Using immunoSEQ multiplex PCR, the repertoire was profiled, and TCRdb retains in-frame clones only, with some absent. In the table there are 75,000 to 95,000 clones, around nine tenths of which are singletons. Sequenced input: T cells isolated from PBMCs. Receptors were obtained from a human donor in good health.

The chain is built from TRBV30 and TRBJ2-6, with 7 bases aligning to TRBD1. Germline V gene lookup returns CDR1 GTSNPN and CDR2 SVGIG (reference sequence). The CDR3 contains 14 residues. The V gene end was trimmed by 7 bases and the J gene end by 4 bases; junction bases not matched to a gene: 7. The CDR3 sequence is CALSGGWGANVLTF. CDR3 sequence (DNA): TGTGCCTTATCAGGGGGTTGGGGGGCCAACGTCCTGACTTTC.

This chain uses TRBV4-1 with TRBJ2-3, with 10 bases that match TRBD2. V shed 1 base and J 3 bases; nucleotides not matched to a gene: 7. CDR1 is MGHRA and CDR2 is YSYEKL in the germline V gene. The CDR3 totals 17 residues. CDR3 DNA: TGCGCCAGCAGCCAAGTTGACCGACTAGCGGGTACAGATACGCAGTATTTT. It specifies CASSQVDRLAGTDTQYF.

The J gene is TRBJ1-2, the V gene TRBV18; 8 bases are shared with TRBD1. CDR3 length: 18 residues. Losses at the gene ends were 3 bases for V and 4 bases for J; bases not matched to a gene: 16. Germline V gives CDR1 KGHSH, CDR2 LQKENI. CDR3 DNA: TGTGCCAGCTCACCTAACTATGGTTCGGGACAGGAAATCTATGGCTACACCTTC. Its protein is CASSPNYGSGQEIYGYTF.

The rearrangement uses TRBV4-1 and TRBJ1-2, with D hard to call. The CDR3 has 14 amino acids. Trimming left V 0 bases short and J 8 bases short, with 13 bases between. Germline values: CDR1 MGHRA, CDR2 YSYEKL. CDR3 protein: CASSQDGGGSGYTF. For the CDR3, the DNA is TGCGCCAGCAGCCAAGATGGAGGAGGTTCGGGCTACACCTTC.

The CDR3 DNA follows: TGTGCCAGCGCCACAGGAGGGCAGGAAAAACTGTTTTTT. Amino acid sequence: CASATGGQEKLFF. The rearrangement links TRBV9 to TRBJ1-4; maybe TRBD1 (5 bases). This CDR3 contains 13 residues. The germline V gene encodes CDR1 SGDLS and CDR2 YYNGEE. Trimming took 7 bases from V and 8 from J, leaving 15 bases between them. The entire variable domain, with the rest obtained from reference TRBV9 and TRBJ1-4, is as follows: DSGVTQTPKHLITATGQRVTLRCSPRSGDLSVYWYQQSLDQGLQFLIQYYNGEERAKGNILERFSAQQFPDLHSELNLSSLELGDSALYFCASATGGQEKLFFGSGTQLSVL.

CDR3 loop: CASSPGVLTDTQYF. The CDR3 nucleotides are TGTGCCAGCAGCCCAGGGGTCCTCACAGATACGCAGTATTTT. The chain uses TRBV11-3 and TRBJ2-3; D perhaps matches TRBD1 (6 bases). This CDR3 has 14 residues. V shed 5 bases and J shed 2 bases, with 11 bases lying between them. Germline V gene lookup returns CDR1 SGHNT and CDR2 YENEEA.

The J gene is TRBJ1-6, the V gene TRBV7-3; a weak D match, TRBD1 (6 bases). This CDR3 region has 15 residues. Trimming removed 1 base from V and 6 bases from J, with 10 bases in between. Germline lookup yields CDR1 SGHTA and CDR2 FQGTGA. The CDR3 loop is CASSLMTGGNSPLHF. DNA of the CDR3: TGTGCCAGCAGCTTAATGACAGGAGGTAATTCACCCCTCCACTTT.

The CDR3 sequence: CASRISYQGLETQYF. The CDR3 DNA reads TGTGCCAGCAGAATATCGTATCAGGGGCTAGAGACCCAGTACTTC. This rearrangement joins TRBV6-5 to TRBJ2-5, with D maybe TRBD1 (6 bases). CDR3 length: 15 residues. Germline V gene sequence: CDR1 MNHEY, CDR2 SVGAGI. Trimming left V 6 bases short and J 4 bases short, with 18 bases between.

The chain is built from TRBV27 and TRBJ1-2; no clear D. Germline-derived CDR1 and CDR2 are MNHEY and SMNVEV (reference sequence). This CDR3 is built from 14 residues. V was shortened by 3 bases and J by 4 bases, with 12 bases between the two germline ends. The CDR3 bases are TGTGCCAGCAGTTTGTCGACGGCGGGCTATGGCTACACCTTC. Encoded protein: CASSLSTAGYGYTF.

This clone was seen a single time. The chain employs TRBV27 and TRBJ2-7; 8 bases are shared with TRBD2. Germline V gene data show CDR1 as MNHEY and CDR2 as SMNVEV (reference sequence). This CDR3 has 14 amino acids. V lost 4 bases to trimming and J lost 3 bases; unmatched junction nucleotides: 5. The CDR3 DNA reads as TGTGCCAGCAGTTATGGACTAGCTAGCTACGAGCAGTACTTC. Protein: CASSYGLASYEQYF.

Only one count was recorded for this clone. CDR3 amino acids: CASSGREHQPQHF. The CDR3 nucleotides read TGTGCCAGCTCTGGACGGGAGCATCAGCCCCAGCATTTT. The rearrangement uses TRBV6-1 and TRBJ1-5, with unresolved D. CDR3 length: 13 residues. Germline-derived CDR1 and CDR2 are MNHNS and SASEGT. Trimming took off 8 bases at V and 5 bases at J, with 13 bases between the two ends.

V is TRBV4-1 and J is TRBJ2-4; 7 bases match TRBD1. The CDR3 extends over 16 amino acids. Germline V gene sequence: CDR1 MGHRA, CDR2 YSYEKL. V was clipped by 3 bases and J by 4 bases; unmatched bases: 9. The CDR3 loop reads CASSHPQQDRKNIQYF. Here the CDR3 DNA reads TGCGCCAGCAGCCATCCCCAACAGGACAGGAAAAACATTCAGTACTTC.

The genes are TRBV11-1 and TRBJ1-1; D remains unclear. The germline V gene has CDR1 SGHAT and CDR2 FQDESV (reference sequence). Trimming stripped 6 bases from V and 2 bases from J, with 10 bases between. This CDR3 spans 13 amino acids. The CDR3 sequence is CASRKTENTEAFF. For the CDR3, the DNA is TGTGCCAGCAGAAAAACAGAAAACACTGAAGCTTTCTTT. Full variable domain (outside the CDR3, taken from reference TRBV11-1 and TRBJ1-1): EAEVAQSPRYKITEKSQAVAFWCDPISGHATLYWYRQILGQGPELLVQFQDESVVDDSQLPKDRFSAERLKGVDSTLKIQPAELGDSAMYLCASRKTENTEAFFGQGTRLTVV.

V usage is TRBV2 and J usage is TRBJ2-7; 7 bases align to TRBD2. Germline-derived CDR1 and CDR2 are SNHLY and FYNNEI. The CDR3 has 15 residues. Losses at the gene ends were 0 bases for V and 6 bases for J; bases not matched to a gene: 8. The CDR3 here is CASSEASTSLGEQYF. Here the CDR3 DNA reads TGTGCCAGCAGTGAAGCCTCGACTAGCTTAGGCGAGCAGTACTTC.

The table lists this clone with a count of one. The V and J genes are TRBV2 and TRBJ2-7; 8 bases fit TRBD1. Germline CDR1 reads SNHLY; CDR2 reads FYNNEI. The CDR3 runs 16 residues. J gave up 1 base and V 6 bases, and 11 bases lay outside the gene matches. The DNA of the CDR3 is TGTGCCAGCAGCCTCTCAGGGGGCGAAGAGTCCTACGAGCAGTACTTC. It specifies CASSLSGGEESYEQYF.

Points on this clone: One end of the junction fails to match germline, which may point to a read error. The chain recombines TRBV6-1 with TRBJ2-7, with 8 positions matching TRBD1. Germline-derived CDR1 and CDR2 are MNHNS and SASEGT. This CDR3 has 15 amino acids. Written as DNA, the CDR3 is TGTGCCAGCATTGAACCTGGACAGGGTGGCTACGAGCAGTACTTC. Protein sequence: CASIEPGQGGYEQYF.

The chain employs TRBV19 and TRBJ1-4; D unclear. The CDR3 consists of 15 residues. V lost 4 bases to trimming and J lost 0 bases, with 9 bases between them. Germline V gene sequence: CDR1 LNHDA, CDR2 SQIVND (reference sequence). This CDR3 is CASSSRGTTNEKLFF. As DNA, the CDR3 is TGTGCCAGTAGTAGCCGGGGTACAACTAATGAAAAACTGTTTTTT.

This chain connects TRBV15 to TRBJ1-2, with D maybe TRBD1 (5 bases). CDR1 and CDR2 (germline): LNHNV, YYDKDF (reference sequence). V shed 0 bases and J shed 2 bases, with 13 bases lying between them. The CDR3 is 16 amino acids. For the CDR3, the DNA is TGTGCCACCAGCAGAGATTTCCAGGGCCACAACTATGGCTACACCTTC. Encoded protein: CATSRDFQGHNYGYTF.

This clone was observed a few times. The chain uses TRBV12-5 and TRBJ1-6; 7 positions match TRBD1. The CDR3 consists of 17 residues. The trim removed 0 bases at V and 3 bases at J, leaving 5 bases unmatched. Germline V lookup: CDR1 LGHNT, CDR2 FRNRAP. CDR3 sequence: CASGLVPTGVYNSPLHF. Written as DNA, the CDR3 is TGTGCTAGTGGTTTGGTACCTACAGGGGTCTATAATTCACCCCTCCACTTT.

J is TRBJ2-7 and V is TRBV5-6; TRBD2 aligns across 8 bases. The length of the CDR3 is 13 residues. Trimming took 5 bases from V and 4 from J; bases not matched to a gene: 5. Germline CDR1 and CDR2: SGHDT and YYEEEE. The chain's CDR3 is CASRFGLAYEQYF. For the CDR3, the DNA is TGTGCCAGCAGGTTCGGACTAGCTTACGAGCAGTACTTC.

As DNA, the CDR3 is TGCGCCAGCAGCAGGACAGCTGGGGTCTCTGGGGCCAACGTCCTGACTTTC. This encodes CASSRTAGVSGANVLTF. The chain combines TRBV5-1 with TRBJ2-6; perhaps TRBD1 as D (6 bases). The CDR3 extends over 17 amino acids. Germline assignment: CDR1 SGHRS and CDR2 YFSETQ. Trimming shortened V by 4 bases and J by 0 bases, and 14 bases separated the two germline ends.

This clone was observed once. This rearrangement joins TRBV5-1 to TRBJ1-2; D remains ambiguous. V was shortened by 4 bases and J by 4 bases, with 8 bases between the two germline ends. The CDR3 extends over 12 amino acids. Germline values: CDR1 SGHRS, CDR2 YFSETQ. The CDR3 nucleotides are TGCGCCAGCAGCGGTGAGGCCTATGGCTACACCTTC. This translates into CASSGEAYGYTF.

The CDR3 protein is CASSSWRGNTIYF. The DNA of the CDR3 is TGTGCCAGCAGCAGTTGGCGGGGAAACACCATATATTTT. The V and J genes are TRBV5-6 and TRBJ1-3; no definite D call. V was clipped by 4 bases and J by 4 bases, with 9 bases between them. Germline values: CDR1 SGHDT, CDR2 YYEEEE. The CDR3 runs 13 residues. The full variable domain, with the rest looked up from reference TRBV5-6 and TRBJ1-3, is DAGVTQSPTHLIKTRGQQVTLRCSPKSGHDTVSWYQQALGQGPQFIFQYYEEEERQRGNFPDRFSGHQFPNYSSELNVNALLLGDSALYLCASSSWRGNTIYFGEGSWLTVV.

This clone was observed once. This chain links TRBV5-5 with TRBJ2-3; D unresolved. CDR1 and CDR2 (germline): SGHKS, YYEKEE (reference sequence). This CDR3 region has 17 residues. V lost 0 bases and J 1 base, leaving 15 bases between the germline ends. The CDR3 region has the DNA TGTGCCAGCAGCTTGGCTCGGCTGAGCGAAGGCACAGATACGCAGTATTTT. Its protein is CASSLARLSEGTDTQYF. Looking up the rest from reference TRBV5-5 and TRBJ2-3 gives the full variable domain: DAGVTQSPTHLIKTRGQQVTLRCSPISGHKSVSWYQQVLGQGPQFIFQYYEKEERGRGNFPDRFSARQFPNYSSELNVNALLLGDSALYLCASSLARLSEGTDTQYFGPGTRLTVL.

The chain links TRBV7-9 to TRBJ1-2; perhaps TRBD1 as D (6 bases). This CDR3 spans 12 amino acids. V lost 6 bases, J lost 4 bases, and 9 bases lay in between. In germline, CDR1 is SEHNR, CDR2 FQNEAQ (reference sequence). The CDR3 spells CASRAGVYGYTF. The CDR3 nucleotides read TGTGCCAGCAGGGCAGGGGTCTATGGCTACACCTTC.